This entry lists 11 T cell receptor beta chains sequenced from one sample in a study of metastatic and nonmetastatic thyroid tumors. Until they underwent thyroid surgery, no patient had received any treatment. TCRdb re-called clones from the PCR reads using MiXCR. The sample holds tens of thousands of clones, around an eighth seen once. The sequenced sample consisted of blood. The source is a female donor with papillary thyroid cancer or a benign thyroid nodule (not recorded which). Some clones in this sample may be carry-over from other donors' samples.

V and J are TRBV15 and TRBJ2-2, with D possibly TRBD2 on 6 matching bases. This CDR3 contains 14 residues. Germline values: CDR1 LNHNV, CDR2 YYDKDF (reference sequence). V was shortened by 2 bases and J by 6 bases, with 10 bases between the two germline ends. This CDR3 reads CATSRTRRAGELFF. The CDR3 region has the DNA TGTGCCACCAGCAGAACTCGGAGGGCCGGGGAGCTGTTTTTT.

This chain joins TRBV7-3 and TRBJ2-5; TRBD2 is a possible D gene (6 bases). The CDR3 extends over 14 amino acids. From germline, CDR1 is SGHTA and CDR2 FQGTGA. V lost 5 bases to trimming and J lost 5 bases, with 15 bases between them. As DNA, the CDR3 is TGTGCCAGCAGCGCCTCGGCTAGCGTGGAGACCCAGTACTTC. This translates into CASSASASVETQYF.

This clone occurred many times. V is TRBV19 and J is TRBJ1-2; TRBD1 matches 8 bases. The germline gives CDR1 LNHDA, CDR2 SQIVND (reference sequence). J gave up 4 bases and V 1 base, and 8 bases lay outside the gene matches. This CDR3 contains 16 residues. CDR3 residues: CASSIGTGTGAYGYTF. The CDR3, as DNA: TGTGCCAGTAGTATAGGGACCGGGACAGGCGCCTATGGCTACACCTTC. The variable domain in full, completed from reference TRBV19 and TRBJ1-2, reads DGGITQSPKYLFRKEGQNVTLSCEQNLNHDAMYWYRQDPGQGLRLIYYSQIVNDFQKGDIAEGYSVSREKKESFPLTVTSAQKNPTAFYLCASSIGTGTGAYGYTFGSGTRLTVV.

This clone was seen at least ten times. A read error may be the cause here, since a much bigger clone is one base away. The chain uses TRBV28 and TRBJ2-3; 9 bases match TRBD1. The CDR3 is made up of 13 amino acids. From germline, CDR1 is MDHEN and CDR2 SYDVKM. This CDR3 is CASSGQGPDAQYF. Here the CDR3 DNA reads TGTGCCAGCAGCGGACAGGGGCCAGATGCGCAGTATTTT.

This clone was counted ten times or more. The chain combines TRBV12-3 or TRBV12-4 with TRBJ2-1; 7 nucleotides line up with TRBD2. CDR3 length: 16 residues. V shed 3 bases, J shed 7 bases, and the junction held 12 bases outside the gene matches. In DNA form, the CDR3 reads TGTGCCAGCAGTTTGAAGGCGGGAGTTTCGAATAATGAGCAGTTCTTC. It codes for CASSLKAGVSNNEQFF.

The chain has TRBV11-1 and TRBJ2-7; a possible D gene is TRBD1 (6 bases). Trimming removed 5 bases at V and 5 bases at J, with 16 bases between. Looked up from germline, CDR1 is SGHAT and CDR2 is FQDESV (reference sequence). This CDR3 has 14 amino acids. CDR3 region: CASSPPTGSDEQYF. The CDR3, as DNA: TGTGCCAGCAGCCCCCCGACAGGTTCGGACGAGCAGTACTTC.

This clone has a single count. The gene calls are TRBV5-1 and TRBJ1-2, with D maybe TRBD1 (6 bases). V was cut by 1 base and J by 8 bases, with 15 bases left in between. The CDR3 spans 14 residues. Germline V gene lookup returns CDR1 SGHRS and CDR2 YFSETQ. The CDR3: CASSLYMGADGYTF. CDR3 nucleotide sequence: TGCGCCAGCAGCTTGTATATGGGGGCGGACGGCTACACCTTC.

This clone appeared a few times. The chain joins TRBV6-1 to TRBJ1-2; a possible D gene is TRBD1 (5 bases). Trimming pared 6 bases from V and 4 bases from J, leaving 21 bases between. There are 16 residues in the CDR3. CDR1 is MNHNS and CDR2 is SASEGT in the germline V gene. The CDR3: CASSQPSGNPAYGYTF. The CDR3 nucleotides are TGTGCCAGCAGCCAACCCTCAGGGAACCCTGCCTATGGCTACACCTTC.

This clone has ten or more counts. The rearrangement joins TRBV11-2 to TRBJ2-7; TRBD1 agrees at 10 bases. The CDR3 totals 16 residues. Germline values: CDR1 SGHAT, CDR2 FQNNGV. The V and J ends lost 5 bases and 6 bases, in that order; junction bases with no gene match: 13. CDR3 residues: CASSRRTPGQGTEQYF. Written as DNA, the CDR3 is TGTGCCAGCAGCCGCCGTACCCCGGGACAGGGGACCGAGCAGTACTTC.

This clone was seen many times. The rearrangement joins TRBV6-1 to TRBJ2-2; D remains unclear. Germline V gives CDR1 MNHNS, CDR2 SASEGT. V was clipped by 10 bases and J by 4 bases, with 16 bases between them. The CDR3 is 14 amino acids. CDR3 nucleotide sequence: TGTGCCACCGAGTGGGGTAGGTCCACCGGGGAGCTGTTTTTT. Protein: CATEWGRSTGELFF.

This clone was seen repeatedly, ten times or more. The CDR3 region is CSAPLTSGTSYEQYF. The CDR3 DNA reads as TGCAGTGCCCCCCTCACTAGCGGAACCTCCTACGAGCAGTACTTC. This rearrangement joins TRBV20-1 to TRBJ2-7; 8 bases are a match to TRBD2. This CDR3 has 15 amino acids. Trimming took 6 bases from V and 0 from J; bases not matched to a gene: 10. Germline CDR1 and CDR2: DFQATT and SNEGSKA (reference sequence).